This T cell receptor (beta chain) was found in a study of regulatory T cells in long-lasting Graves disease. Overall study findings and caveats: With approximately 2,500 shared public clonotypes, persistent patients exceeded new patients, who shared more than 750. Thyroid tissue went unexamined; only peripheral blood was analyzed.

TCRdb independently ran MiXCR on the reads; one entry per CDR3 protein. The sample lists about 980 distinct CDR3 sequences, 87% occurring once. PBMC RNA served as the TCR library source. Staff took approximately 10 milliliters of peripheral blood and put it into EDTA tubes. As for this clonotype: What it recognizes is unknown.

The CDR3 is 20 amino acids. Germline trimming cut 3 bases from V and 9 bases from J; bases unmatched to any gene: 19. The V gene's germline CDR1 is SGHAT and CDR2 FQDESV (reference sequence). The clonotype originates from a young man with Graves disease. The chain uses TRBV11-1 and TRBJ2-1; 14 bases are a match to TRBD2. Sequencing used peripheral blood mononuclear cells (PBMCs), obtained with antithyroid drug treatment, in newly diagnosed or persistent Graves disease (not recorded which). The CDR3 loop reads CASSFHEGDRLAGGPVEQFF. The DNA for the CDR3 is TGTGCCAGCAGCTTCCACGAGGGGGACCGACTAGCGGGAGGGCCCGTTGAGCAGTTCTTC.